The clone carrying this T cell receptor beta chain was detected many times. Its antigen is not known. TCR beta CDR3 sequences were amplified from RNA transcripts. The HTBI primer set drove a first-round RT-PCR of the TCR CDR3. TCRdb reprocessed the multiplex PCR reads via MiXCR and lists one record per CDR3 protein. The repertoire holds 650,000 to 800,000 distinct CDR3 sequences, about 45% seen once, with less than 9.5% in the top ten. The sample originates from a study of T cells in Graves' hyperthyroidism and ophthalmopathy. The study, taken as a whole, reports: With a median lead of around 6.7 months before onset, the model predicted ophthalmopathy. Most clonotypes expanded in the thyroid (above 0.001) were also present in blood.

Per germline, CDR1 MNHNS and CDR2 SASEGT. V gave up 0 bases and J gave up 3 bases, with 11 bases separating them. This CDR3 has 15 amino acids. Material for sequencing was peripheral blood or thyroid tissue (not recorded which). This chain uses TRBV6-1 with TRBJ1-2; no firm D call. The source of this sequence is an adult man with Graves' disease, either hyperthyroidism or ophthalmopathy (not recorded which). CDR3 loop: CASSEALKAHYGYTF. The CDR3 DNA reads TGTGCCAGCAGTGAAGCACTCAAGGCTCACTATGGCTACACCTTC.